The 18 T cell receptor beta chains in this list originate from one sample, sequenced in a study of regulatory T cells in long-lasting Graves disease (TCRdb year 2021). The time point label, read with the paper, signifies: persistent/refractory GD, antithyroid drugs over 5 years with positive TRAb. RNA was extracted from PBMCs in TRIzol for both TCR sequencing and RNA sequencing. The protocol used for the library was multiplex PCR. Sequencing took place on an Illumina HiSeq 4000. iRepertoire HTBI primers and Arm-PCR amplification of CDR3 regions were used to construct TCR beta libraries. TCRdb trimmed public reads at Q25 via fastp, called clones via MiXCR and kept in-frame beta chains. One record per CDR3 amino acid sequence lists the most common genes and DNA. For this sample there are fewer than 450,000 distinct CDR3 sequences; more than 20% appear just once. 20% to 25% of the sample is in the top ten clones.

The material was peripheral blood mononuclear cells (PBMCs), obtained when the disease was refractory, from a patient treated with antithyroid drugs. Every receptor here comes from a female donor with Graves disease.

V gene TRBV30 combines with J gene TRBJ1-1; D uncertain. Trimming pared 2 bases from V and 8 bases from J, leaving 9 bases between. This CDR3 has 11 residues. Germline V gene lookup returns CDR1 GTSNPN and CDR2 SVGIG (reference sequence). CDR3 in DNA: TGTGCCTGGAGTTCTCTAGGAGAAGCTTTCTTT. It specifies CAWSSLGEAFF.

This clonotype has just a few counts. The chain combines TRBV28 with TRBJ2-2, with 7 bases that match TRBD1. V shed 3 bases, J shed 3 bases, and the junction held 4 bases outside the gene matches. Germline values: CDR1 MDHEN, CDR2 SYDVKM. The CDR3 spans 15 residues. In DNA form, the CDR3 reads TGTGCCAGCAGTTTGACAGGGCGAGACACCGGGGAGCTGTTTTTT. It translates to CASSLTGRDTGELFF. The whole variable domain, remainder taken from reference TRBV28 and TRBJ2-2, is DVKVTQSSRYLVKRTGEKVFLECVQDMDHENMFWYRQDPGLGLRLIYFSYDVKMKEKGDIPEGYSVSREKKERFSLILESASTNQTSMYLCASSLTGRDTGELFFGEGSRLTVL.

This clonotype was seen at least ten times. The chain links TRBV20-1 to TRBJ2-5; 10 nucleotides match TRBD2. CDR1 is DFQATT and CDR2 is SNEGSKA in the germline V gene (reference sequence). Losses at the gene ends were 5 bases for V and 2 bases for J; bases not matched to a gene: 8. The CDR3 is 15 residues long. The CDR3 nucleotides are TGCAGTGCTCGACCAAGCGGGAGGGGACAAGAGACCCAGTACTTC. This codes for CSARPSGRGQETQYF.

Of note for this clonotype: One base away lies a much larger clone, so this may be a sequencing read error. The chain is built from TRBV7-8 and TRBJ2-5, with D uncertain. Trimming removed 6 bases at V and 3 bases at J, with 5 bases between. The CDR3 covers 11 residues. Germline V lookup: CDR1 SGHVS, CDR2 FQNEAQ. The CDR3 loop is CASRDEETQYF. The CDR3 coding sequence is TGTGCCAGCAGAGACGAAGAGACCCAGTACTTC.

This chain links TRBV7-2 with TRBJ2-5; D is unresolved. CDR3 length: 13 amino acids. Trimming removed 5 bases from V and 2 bases from J, with 9 bases in between. Germline loops: CDR1 SGHTA, CDR2 FQGNSA. CDR3 residues: CASSPSDQETQYF. CDR3 nucleotide sequence: TGTGCCAGCAGCCCCTCGGATCAAGAGACCCAGTACTTC.

The chain combines TRBV5-1 with TRBJ1-5; TRBD1 aligns across 7 bases. Germline-derived CDR1 and CDR2 are SGHRS and YFSETQ. J was trimmed by 13 bases and V by 0 bases; bases with no gene match: 10. The CDR3 runs 14 residues. The CDR3 spells CASSLASGGSPQHF. CDR3 DNA: TGCGCCAGCAGCTTGGCGTCAGGGGGAAGCCCACAGCATTTT.

This clonotype occurred many times. The rearrangement links TRBV12-5 to TRBJ2-7, with D unresolved. V lost 1 base, J lost 3 bases, and 22 bases lay in between. The CDR3 sequence is 18 residues long. The V gene's germline CDR1 is LGHNT and CDR2 FRNRAP. CDR3 loop: CASGLAVYDNNKGYEQYF. The CDR3 region has the DNA TGTGCTAGTGGTTTGGCGGTCTACGACAATAACAAGGGCTACGAGCAGTACTTC.

The chain links TRBV5-1 to TRBJ1-1; no clear D gene. Trimming cost V 0 bases and J 6 bases, with 12 bases left between them. The CDR3 length is 14 residues. Germline V gene sequence: CDR1 SGHRS, CDR2 YFSETQ. For the CDR3, the DNA is TGCGCCAGCAGCTTGGAACGGCAGACCGCTGAAGCTTTCTTT. Translating gives CASSLERQTAEAFF.

The V gene is TRBV7-9, the J gene TRBJ1-2; no clear D gene. The CDR3 contains 12 residues. The ends were cut back, 4 bases at V and 2 bases at J, with 5 bases in the middle. Germline lookup yields CDR1 SEHNR and CDR2 FQNEAQ (reference sequence). CDR3 in amino acids: CASSSSNYGYTF. The DNA of the CDR3 is TGTGCCAGCAGCTCCTCCAACTATGGCTACACCTTC.

The J gene is TRBJ1-5, the V gene TRBV19; 8 nucleotides line up with TRBD1. The V gene's germline CDR1 is LNHDA and CDR2 SQIVND (reference sequence). After removal of 7 bases from V and 7 bases from J, the junction contained 9 bases not matched to a gene. The CDR3 length is 14 residues. Here the CDR3 reads CASKETGVLQPQHF. The CDR3 DNA reads TGTGCCAGTAAAGAGACAGGGGTATTGCAGCCCCAGCATTTT.

This clonotype has just a few counts. The chain has TRBV5-1 and TRBJ2-5, with TRBD2 identical over 9 bases. The germline gives CDR1 SGHRS, CDR2 YFSETQ. The CDR3 contains 15 residues. The V gene end was trimmed by 3 bases and the J gene end by 1 base; junction bases not matched to a gene: 4. As DNA, the CDR3 is TGCGCCAGCAGCTCCCTAGCGGGATCCCAAGAGACCCAGTACTTC. This translates into CASSSLAGSQETQYF.

This clonotype turned up a few times. The chain couples TRBV15 to TRBJ2-2; D not certain. The germline V gene has CDR1 LNHNV and CDR2 YYDKDF (reference sequence). The CDR3 contains 15 residues. V was pared by 0 bases and J by 3 bases, with 8 bases between. CDR3 in amino acids: CATSRDRYHTGELFF. The CDR3 nucleotides are TGTGCCACCAGCAGAGACCGGTACCACACCGGGGAGCTGTTTTTT.

J is TRBJ2-5 and V is TRBV14; no reliable D call. There are 19 residues in the CDR3. Trimming took off 5 bases at V and 1 base at J, with 26 bases between the two ends. CDR1 SGHDN and CDR2 FVKESK come from the germline V gene. The CDR3 DNA reads as TGTGCCAGCAGCTCGTCGATCGCTAGATACGCCGTCGCCCAAGAGACCCAGTACTTC. This gives the protein CASSSSIARYAVAQETQYF. Combining the CDR3 with reference TRBV14 and TRBJ2-5 gives the whole variable domain EAGVTQFPSHSVIEKGQTVTLRCDPISGHDNLYWYRRVMGKEIKFLLHFVKESKQDESGMPNNRFLAERTGGTYSTLKVQPAELEDSGVYFCASSSSIARYAVAQETQYFGPGTRLLVL.

Note on this clonotype: A much larger clone differs from this one at a single base, so this may be a read error. The chain employs TRBV6-5 and TRBJ2-5, with D possibly being TRBD1 (6 bases). Trimming pared 0 bases from V and 2 bases from J, leaving 10 bases between. The CDR3 sequence is 15 residues long. Germline lookup yields CDR1 MNHEY and CDR2 SVGAGI. CDR3 sequence: CASSYSGTTQETQYF. The CDR3 DNA reads as TGTGCCAGCAGTTACTCCGGGACAACACAAGAGACCCAGTACTTC.

This clonotype was seen a single time. The V gene is TRBV6-9, the J gene TRBJ1-2; no definite D call. Deletions cut 4 bases from V and 8 bases from J, with 17 bases between. CDR1 is MNHGY, CDR2 SVAAGI, per germline. The CDR3 covers 14 residues. The CDR3 DNA reads as TGTGCCAGCAGTTCTCCGGGAGAAAAGCGGGGCTACACCTTC. Residues: CASSSPGEKRGYTF.

This clonotype was counted a few times. A much larger clone differs from this one at a single base, so this may be a read error. The J gene is TRBJ1-1, the V gene TRBV11-2, with D tentatively TRBD1 (5 bases). The CDR3 extends over 14 amino acids. Germline lookup yields CDR1 SGHAT and CDR2 FQNNGV. CDR3 residues: CASSLMGRNTGAFF. The CDR3, as DNA: TGTGCCAGCAGCTTAATGGGGCGAAACACTGGAGCTTTCTTT.

This chain joins TRBV20-1 and TRBJ2-7; maybe TRBD1 (6 bases). The CDR3 is made up of 15 amino acids. The ends were cut back, 5 bases at V and 1 base at J, with 18 bases in the middle. CDR1 is DFQATT, CDR2 SNEGSKA, per germline (reference sequence). The CDR3 sequence is CSAPAPTGRSYEQYF. The CDR3 DNA reads as TGCAGTGCTCCGGCCCCGACAGGAAGGTCCTACGAGCAGTACTTC.

This chain connects TRBV6-1 to TRBJ2-2; TRBD2 might be the D (6 bases). The CDR3 contains 16 residues. V was trimmed by 3 bases and J by 3 bases, leaving 14 bases between them. The germline CDR1 and CDR2 sequences are MNHNS and SASEGT. The DNA of the CDR3 is TGTGCCAGCAGTGACCCTTGGCGGGGCGACACCGGGGAGCTGTTTTTT. It specifies CASSDPWRGDTGELFF.